This entry lists 27 T cell receptor beta chains sequenced from one sample in a study of T cells in women clearing cervical HPV infection. Clones were read by immunoSEQ multiplex PCR, and TCRdb kept only the in-frame ones, dropping some. The sample's table shows roughly 22,000 clones. The sample taken for sequencing was blood buffy coat. These receptors were collected from a woman aged 18 to 69 with a cervical HPV16 infection that either progressed to CIN3+ or cleared (not recorded which).

A remark on this clone: Read coverage stops 3 residues before the CDR3 terminus; the germline J gene supplies the remainder. V gene TRBV5-1 combines with J gene TRBJ1-4; D is perhaps TRBD1 (6 bases). The CDR3 is 15 amino acids. Germline V gives CDR1 SGHRS, CDR2 YFSETQ. The V gene lost 0 bases and the J gene lost 5 bases, with 11 bases spanning the gap. The covered CDR3 bases are TGCGCCAGCAGCTTGGTCGGACAGCAGAATGAAAAA. Translation: CASSLVGQQNEK. The complete CDR3 protein is CASSLVGQQNEKLFF.

In the case of this clone: From the germline J gene comes the end of the CDR3, since the read stops 3 residues before it. The chain has TRBV7-9 and TRBJ2-6, with unresolved D. Between the trimmed V and J ends, which lost 5 bases and 1 base, there was a span of 6 bases. The CDR3 has 14 amino acids. CDR1 is SEHNR and CDR2 is FQNEAQ in the germline V gene (reference sequence). The CDR3 bases that were read are TGTGCCAGCAGCCGAACTTCTGGGGCCAACGTC. Encoded protein: CASSRTSGANV. The full CDR3 protein reads CASSRTSGANVLTF.

The covered CDR3 bases are TGCAGCGCCAAGGGACTAGCGGGAGTCAATGAG. Translated: CSAKGLAGVNE. The whole CDR3 protein is CSAKGLAGVNEQFF. This rearrangement joins TRBV29-1 to TRBJ2-1; 14 positions agree with TRBD2. The read ends 3 residues before the CDR3 terminus; that terminus is restored from the germline J gene. The CDR3 covers 14 residues. Germline values: CDR1 SQVTM, CDR2 ANQGSEA. Losses at the gene ends were 7 bases for V and 6 bases for J; bases not matched to a gene: 5.

The CDR3 is CSARVIGGQGTEAFF. Partial CDR3 DNA: TGCAGTGCTAGAGTTATCGGGGGGCAAGGAACTGAA. The chain combines TRBV20-1 with TRBJ1-1, with D perhaps TRBD1 (6 bases). Read coverage stops 3 residues before the CDR3 terminus; the germline J gene supplies the remainder. Deletions cut 1 base from V and 5 bases from J, with 17 bases between. The CDR3 extends over 15 amino acids. Germline CDR1 and CDR2: DFQATT and SNEGSKA (reference sequence).

CDR3: CASSQRTGDAGEQFF. The sequenced part of the CDR3 DNA is TGCGCCAGCAGCCAAAGGACAGGGGACGCGGGTGAG. V usage is TRBV5-1 and J usage is TRBJ2-1; TRBD1 matches at 9 bases. Coverage ceases 3 residues before the CDR3 finishes, and the germline J gene fills in the end. V lost 4 bases to trimming and J lost 9 bases; unmatched junction nucleotides: 11. CDR1 and CDR2 (germline): SGHRS, YFSETQ. The CDR3 covers 15 residues. The complete variable domain, with remaining parts taken from reference TRBV5-1 and TRBJ2-1, reads KAGVTQTPRYLIKTRGQQVTLSCSPISGHRSVSWYQQTPGQGLQFLFEYFSETQRNKGNFPGRFSGRQFSNSRSEMNVSTLELGDSALYLCASSQRTGDAGEQFFGPGTRLTVL.

Worth noting for this clone: The read ends 3 residues before the CDR3 terminus; that terminus is restored from the germline J gene. V is TRBV2 and J is TRBJ1-2, with D unclear. CDR1 is SNHLY, CDR2 FYNNEI, per germline. V lost 0 bases to trimming and J lost 0 bases, with 11 bases between them. The CDR3 covers 16 residues. The CDR3 sequence: CASSEAYSTANYGYTF. CDR3 bases read: TGTGCCAGCAGTGAAGCATACAGCACAGCTAACTATGGC.

With regard to this clone: Coverage ceases 3 residues before the CDR3 finishes, and the germline J gene fills in the end. V is TRBV20-1 and J is TRBJ1-5; the match to TRBD1 covers 9 bases. The CDR3 has 12 residues. V was pared by 5 bases and J by 5 bases, with 1 base of the junction left unmatched. Per germline, CDR1 DFQATT and CDR2 SNEGSKA (reference sequence). The CDR3 DNA, read in part, is TGCAGTGCTTGGACAGGGGATCAGCCC. It is translated as CSAWTGDQP. The full CDR3 is CSAWTGDQPQHF.

Details on this clone: The read halts 3 residues ahead of the CDR3 end, with the missing end drawn from the germline J gene. V is TRBV20-1 and J is TRBJ1-2; 8 nucleotides match TRBD1. Germline V lookup: CDR1 DFQATT, CDR2 SNEGSKA (reference sequence). The CDR3 is 15 amino acids. The CDR3 is CSARVVTRGLGEYTF. Partial CDR3 DNA: TGCAGTGCTAGAGTGGTCACCAGGGGGCTGGGGGAA.

As regards this clone: The sequence runs out 3 residues before the end of the CDR3; the remainder is reconstructed from the germline J gene. The chain recombines TRBV5-1 with TRBJ1-3; D might be TRBD1 (6 bases). CDR1 and CDR2 (germline): SGHRS, YFSETQ. The germline V and J ends were trimmed by 2 bases and 0 bases, with 15 bases remaining between them. This CDR3 is 17 amino acids long. CDR3: CASSFGTQRNSGNTIYF. The part of the CDR3 DNA that was read is TGCGCCAGCAGCTTTGGGACACAGCGAAACTCTGGAAACACC.

As concerns this clone: The read terminates 3 residues ahead of where the CDR3 ends, so the germline J gene completes it. V usage is TRBV7-8 and J usage is TRBJ2-5, with a weak D call TRBD2 (5 bases). CDR3 length: 14 amino acids. V was pared by 5 bases and J by 5 bases, with 15 bases between. From germline, CDR1 is SGHVS and CDR2 FQNEAQ. CDR3 bases read: TGTGCCAGCAGCACCCAGGACTGGGTGGAGACC. Translating gives CASSTQDWVET. The whole CDR3 sequence is CASSTQDWVETQYF.

CDR3 DNA, as far as it was read: TGTGCCAGTAACACCCGTCCCCGACTAGCTCCCCTACGATACAATGAG. This encodes CASNTRPRLAPLRYNE. The CDR3 reads in full as CASNTRPRLAPLRYNEQFF. The chain uses TRBV19 and TRBJ2-1; 7 bases align to TRBD2. The read ends 3 residues early relative to the CDR3; the germline J gene fills the gap. This CDR3 is 19 amino acids long. V gave up 7 bases and J gave up 4 bases; unmatched junction bases: 22. CDR1 is LNHDA, CDR2 SQIVND, per germline (reference sequence).

The DNA read from the CDR3 is TGTGCCAGCAGGCCGACAGGGATGTATGGC. It is translated as CASRPTGMYG. The full-length CDR3 reads as CASRPTGMYGYTF. The chain uses TRBV28 and TRBJ1-2, with 7 bases matching TRBD1. The CDR3 end lies 3 residues beyond the end of the read and is filled in from the germline J gene. This CDR3 contains 13 residues. In germline, CDR1 is MDHEN, CDR2 SYDVKM. V lost 6 bases and J lost 5; bases outside the gene matches: 6.

On this clone: The CDR3 is cut off 3 residues early in the read; its end comes from the germline J gene. The chain employs TRBV10-3 and TRBJ1-5; TRBD1 matches 8 bases. The CDR3 loop spans 13 amino acids. V lost 8 bases and J lost 9; bases outside the gene matches: 9. CDR1 is ENHRY and CDR2 is SYGVKD in the germline V gene. CDR3 protein: CAIGDRPSAPQHF. The DNA read from the CDR3 is TGTGCCATCGGGGACAGGCCCTCAGCGCCC.

As for this clone: The read terminates 3 residues ahead of where the CDR3 ends, so the germline J gene completes it. The chain couples TRBV20-1 to TRBJ2-1; 9 nucleotides line up with TRBD1. The CDR3 totals 15 residues. Germline CDR1 is DFQATT and CDR2 is SNEGSKA (reference sequence). Trimming at V came to 4 bases and at J to 4 bases, leaving 8 bases not matched to a gene. CDR3 sequence reads: CSATLTGGRYNEQFF. CDR3 DNA, as far as it was read: TGCAGTGCTACCTTGACAGGGGGGCGATACAATGAG.

As for this clone: The read ends 3 residues shy of where the CDR3 ends; the end is completed using the germline J gene. The V and J genes are TRBV24-1 and TRBJ2-3, with TRBD2 as a possible D gene (5 bases). V lost 4 bases and J lost 0, with 13 bases in between. The CDR3 has 16 residues. Per germline, CDR1 KGHDR and CDR2 SFDVKD. CDR3 bases read: TGTGCCACCAGTGACCAAACTAGTTTAAGCACAGATACG. Protein sequence: CATSDQTSLSTDT. The whole CDR3 is CATSDQTSLSTDTQYF.

About this clone itself: The read ends 3 residues early relative to the CDR3; the germline J gene fills the gap. V and J are TRBV2 and TRBJ2-5; D ambiguous. This CDR3 spans 13 amino acids. Germline assignment: CDR1 SNHLY and CDR2 FYNNEI. Trimming took off 7 bases at V and 3 bases at J, with 12 bases between the two ends. CDR3 DNA, as far as it was read: TGTGCCAGCAATAAATCTCCGGAAGAGACC. It codes for CASNKSPEET. The whole CDR3 reads CASNKSPEETQYF. The full variable domain, with the rest looked up from reference TRBV2 and TRBJ2-5, is EPEVTQTPSHQVTQMGQEVILRCVPISNHLYFYWYRQILGQKVEFLVSFYNNEISEKSEIFDDQFSVERPDGSNFTLKIRSTKLEDSAMYFCASNKSPEETQYFGPGTRLLVL.

As concerns this clone: The read stops 3 residues short of the end of the CDR3; the missing end is completed from the germline J gene. The chain is built from TRBV2 and TRBJ2-5; 10 bases line up with TRBD2. Germline V gene lookup returns CDR1 SNHLY and CDR2 FYNNEI. J gave up 5 bases and V 5 bases, and 5 bases lay outside the gene matches. CDR3 size: 14 residues. The CDR3 region is CASSTLAGVETQYF. CDR3 bases read: TGTGCCAGCAGTACCCTAGCGGGAGTCGAGACC.

As to this clone: The read terminates 3 residues ahead of where the CDR3 ends, so the germline J gene completes it. This chain connects TRBV30 to TRBJ2-1; D remains ambiguous. The CDR3 is 13 residues long. V lost 5 bases to trimming and J lost 5 bases, with 13 bases between them. CDR1 and CDR2 from the germline V gene are GTSNPN and SVGIG (reference sequence). CDR3 DNA, as far as it was read: TGTGCCTGGGGGCTGGCCCTGGACAATGAG. Its protein is CAWGLALDNE. The full CDR3 reads CAWGLALDNEQFF.

The CDR3: CASSLAGELFF. The sequenced part of the CDR3 DNA is TGTGCCAGCAGCTTGGCTGGGGAG. The chain combines TRBV5-4 with TRBJ2-2; D is unresolved. The read ends 3 residues shy of where the CDR3 ends; the end is completed using the germline J gene. V was clipped by 0 bases and J by 8 bases, with 2 bases between them. In germline, CDR1 is SGHNT, CDR2 YYREEE (reference sequence). CDR3 length equals 11 residues.

In regard to this clone: The sequenced fragment ends 3 residues before the CDR3 boundary, so the rest is inferred from the germline J gene. The chain recombines TRBV4-1 with TRBJ2-3, with 10 bases that match TRBD2. In germline, CDR1 is MGHRA, CDR2 YSYEKL. The CDR3 length is 17 residues. Unmatched junction bases numbered 4, after V lost 0 bases and J lost 1 base. CDR3 DNA, as far as it was read: TGCGCCAGCAGCCAAGATTTCCTAGCGGGAGGCACAGATACG. Translating gives CASSQDFLAGGTDT. The entire CDR3 is CASSQDFLAGGTDTQYF.

Comments on this clone: The CDR3 end lies 3 residues beyond the end of the read and is filled in from the germline J gene. The rearrangement uses TRBV20-1 and TRBJ1-2; the D gene is possibly TRBD1 (5 bases). Germline V gene data show CDR1 as DFQATT and CDR2 as SNEGSKA (reference sequence). This CDR3 has 14 amino acids. V was shortened by 0 bases and J by 6 bases, with 14 bases between the two germline ends. Partial CDR3 DNA: TGCAGTGCTAGAGATGCCCGGGGGAGGGATGGC. As protein: CSARDARGRDG. The CDR3 in its entirety is CSARDARGRDGYTF.

Of note for this clone: The read ends 3 residues early relative to the CDR3; the germline J gene fills the gap. The gene calls are TRBV7-9 and TRBJ2-1; D is uncertain. Germline CDR1 is SEHNR and CDR2 is FQNEAQ (reference sequence). The CDR3 length is 15 residues. V lost 2 bases to trimming and J lost 0 bases, with 8 bases between them. The DNA read from the CDR3 is TGTGCCAGCAGCTTAACACTATACTCCTACAATGAG. The encoded protein is CASSLTLYSYNE. From start to end, the CDR3 is CASSLTLYSYNEQFF. The full variable domain, completed using reference TRBV7-9 and TRBJ2-1, is DTGVSQNPRHKITKRGQNVTFRCDPISEHNRLYWYRQTLGQGPEFLTYFQNEAQLEKSRLLSDRFSAERPKGSFSTLEIQRTEQGDSAMYLCASSLTLYSYNEQFFGPGTRLTVL.

As to this clone: The read comes to an end 3 residues before the CDR3 does, leaving the germline J gene to fill in the end. This rearrangement joins TRBV27 to TRBJ2-7; D is perhaps TRBD1 (6 bases). Trimming pared 8 bases from V and 2 bases from J, leaving 16 bases between. Germline V gene sequence: CDR1 MNHEY, CDR2 SMNVEV (reference sequence). The CDR3 consists of 14 residues. CDR3 sequence: CASLAHRTAYEQYF. CDR3 DNA (partial): TGTGCCAGCCTCGCTCACAGGACAGCCTACGAG.

Comments on this clone: The read finishes 3 residues shy of the CDR3 end, and the germline J gene is used to complete it. The V gene is TRBV28, the J gene TRBJ1-3; 8 bases fit TRBD1. The V gene end was trimmed by 6 bases and the J gene end by 3 bases; junction bases not matched to a gene: 4. Germline loops: CDR1 MDHEN, CDR2 SYDVKM. The CDR3 is 14 residues long. CDR3: CASRDTGGGNTIYF. The sequenced CDR3 bases are TGTGCCAGCAGAGACACAGGGGGTGGAAACACC.

This clone ranks as medium-sized in terms of frequency. The CDR3 reads CASSMPWARTDTQYF. The CDR3 bases that were read are TGTGCCAGTAGTATGCCATGGGCTCGCACAGATACG. The chain links TRBV19 to TRBJ2-3; D call uncertain. The read comes to an end 3 residues before the CDR3 does, leaving the germline J gene to fill in the end. Germline CDR1 and CDR2: LNHDA and SQIVND (reference sequence). The CDR3 covers 15 residues. Between the trimmed V and J ends, which lost 3 bases and 1 base, there was a span of 11 bases.

As concerns this clone: The CDR3 end lies 3 residues beyond the end of the read and is filled in from the germline J gene. V is TRBV5-1 and J is TRBJ2-7; the match to TRBD1 covers 8 bases. Per germline, CDR1 SGHRS and CDR2 YFSETQ. V trimming: 4 bases; J trimming: 2 bases; junction bases outside the gene matches: 11. The CDR3 has 16 residues. The CDR3 DNA, read in part, is TGCGCCAGCAGCCCCCAAGCCCCGACAGGGGCCTACGAG. This sequence encodes CASSPQAPTGAYE. The full CDR3 is CASSPQAPTGAYEQYF.

A note on this clone: With the read ending 3 residues before the CDR3 end, the germline J gene is used to fill in that end. The chain uses TRBV20-1 and TRBJ1-2; 7 bases are shared with TRBD1. The CDR3 runs to 16 residues. CDR1 is DFQATT and CDR2 is SNEGSKA in the germline V gene (reference sequence). Trimming removed 1 base from V and 4 bases from J; junction bases left unmatched: 12. CDR3 in amino acids: CSARGQGKTQIYGYTF. The sequenced part of the CDR3 DNA is TGCAGTGCTAGAGGACAGGGCAAAACGCAAATCTATGGC.